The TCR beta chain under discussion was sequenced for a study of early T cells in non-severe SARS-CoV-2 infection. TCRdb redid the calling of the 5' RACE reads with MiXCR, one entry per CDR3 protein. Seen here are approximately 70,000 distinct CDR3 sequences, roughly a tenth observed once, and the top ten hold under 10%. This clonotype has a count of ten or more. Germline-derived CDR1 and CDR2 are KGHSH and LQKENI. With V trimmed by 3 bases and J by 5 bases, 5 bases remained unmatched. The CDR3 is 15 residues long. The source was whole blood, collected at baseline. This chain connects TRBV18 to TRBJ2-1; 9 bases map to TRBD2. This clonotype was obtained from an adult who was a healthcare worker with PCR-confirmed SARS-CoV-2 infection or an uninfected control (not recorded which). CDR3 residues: CASSPSGGLDNEQFF. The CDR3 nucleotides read TGTGCCAGCTCACCTAGCGGGGGCTTGGACAATGAGCAGTTCTTC.